This T cell receptor (beta chain) was identified during a study of T cells after posttransplantation cyclophosphamide. Method: immunoSEQ multiplex PCR; TCRdb's copy keeps in-frame clones and lacks some. Of some 49,000 clones detected, around nine tenths appear once; the ten largest clones hold roughly 2.9%. Whole-study findings and limits: Blood and skin or GI T cell repertoires showed limited TRB overlap.

The length of the CDR3 is 15 residues. V lost 5 bases and J lost 2; bases outside the gene matches: 5. Per the germline V gene, CDR1 is SGDLS and CDR2 is YYNGEE. On this clone: Its specificity is unknown.

The specimen was PBMCs. The gene calls are TRBV9 and TRBJ2-1; 9 bases are a match to TRBD2. The sequence was collected from a woman between 50 and 59 years old in good health and a related stem cell transplant donor. CDR3 in amino acids: CASRETSGPYNEQFF. The CDR3 nucleotides are TGTGCCAGCAGGGAGACTAGCGGCCCCTACAATGAGCAGTTCTTC.